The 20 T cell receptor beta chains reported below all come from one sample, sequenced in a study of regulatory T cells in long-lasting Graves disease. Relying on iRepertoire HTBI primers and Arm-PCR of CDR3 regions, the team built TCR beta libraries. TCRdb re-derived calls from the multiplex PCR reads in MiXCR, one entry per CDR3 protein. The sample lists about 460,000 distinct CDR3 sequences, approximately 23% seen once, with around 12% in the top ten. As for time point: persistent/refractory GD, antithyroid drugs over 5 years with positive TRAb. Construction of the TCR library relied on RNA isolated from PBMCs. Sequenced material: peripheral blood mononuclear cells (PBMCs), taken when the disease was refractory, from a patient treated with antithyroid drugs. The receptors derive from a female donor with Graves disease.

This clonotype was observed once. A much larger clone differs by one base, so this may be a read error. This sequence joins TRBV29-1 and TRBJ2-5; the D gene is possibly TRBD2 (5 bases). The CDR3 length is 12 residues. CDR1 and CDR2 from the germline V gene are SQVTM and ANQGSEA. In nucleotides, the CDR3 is TGCAGCGTTGGGGAGTCGCGAGAGACCCAGTGCTTC. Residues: CSVGESRETQCF.

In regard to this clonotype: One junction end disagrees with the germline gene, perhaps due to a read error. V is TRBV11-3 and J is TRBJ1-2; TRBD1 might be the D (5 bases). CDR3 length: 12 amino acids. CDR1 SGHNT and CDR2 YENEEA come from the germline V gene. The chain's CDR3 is CASSYQGAPFLF. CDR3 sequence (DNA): TGTGCCAGCAGCTATCAAGGGGCCCCTTTCCTCTTC.

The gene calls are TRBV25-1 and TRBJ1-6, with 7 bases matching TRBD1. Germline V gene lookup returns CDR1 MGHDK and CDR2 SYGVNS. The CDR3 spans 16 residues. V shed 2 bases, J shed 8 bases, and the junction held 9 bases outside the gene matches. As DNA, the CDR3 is TGTGCCAGCAGTGAAAGACAGGGTGGTTTGGATTCACCCCTCCACTTT. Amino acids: CASSERQGGLDSPLHF.

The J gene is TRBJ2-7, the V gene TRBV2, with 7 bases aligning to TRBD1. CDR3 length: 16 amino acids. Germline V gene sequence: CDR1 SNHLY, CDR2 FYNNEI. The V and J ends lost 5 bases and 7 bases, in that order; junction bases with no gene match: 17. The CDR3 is CASSPILQQGIEEQYF. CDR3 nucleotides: TGTGCCAGCAGTCCGATTCTTCAACAGGGGATCGAGGAGCAGTACTTC.

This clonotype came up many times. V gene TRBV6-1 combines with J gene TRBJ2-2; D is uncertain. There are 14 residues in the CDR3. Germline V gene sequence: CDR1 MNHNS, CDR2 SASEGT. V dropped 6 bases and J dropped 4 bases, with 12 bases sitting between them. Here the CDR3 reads CASRGTTLTGELFF. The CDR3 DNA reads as TGTGCCAGCAGGGGCACCACACTCACCGGGGAGCTGTTTTTT.

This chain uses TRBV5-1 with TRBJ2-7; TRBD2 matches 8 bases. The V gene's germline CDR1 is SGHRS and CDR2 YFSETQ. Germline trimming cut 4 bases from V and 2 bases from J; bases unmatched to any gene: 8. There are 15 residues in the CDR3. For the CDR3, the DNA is TGCGCCAGCAGCCCACTTCGGGAGGGAGCCTACGAGCAGTACTTC. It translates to CASSPLREGAYEQYF.

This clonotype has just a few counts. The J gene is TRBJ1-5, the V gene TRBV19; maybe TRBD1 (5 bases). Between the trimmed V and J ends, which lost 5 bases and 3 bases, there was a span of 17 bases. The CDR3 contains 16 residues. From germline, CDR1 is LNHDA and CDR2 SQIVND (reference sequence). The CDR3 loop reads CASSRGLGTPNQPQHF. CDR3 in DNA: TGTGCCAGTAGTCGGGGCCTCGGAACCCCCAATCAGCCCCAGCATTTT.

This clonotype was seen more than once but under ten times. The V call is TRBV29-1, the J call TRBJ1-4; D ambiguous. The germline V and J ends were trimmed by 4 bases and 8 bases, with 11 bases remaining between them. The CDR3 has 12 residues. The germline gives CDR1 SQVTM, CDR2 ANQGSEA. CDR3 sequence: CSVAGLEEKLFF. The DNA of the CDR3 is TGCAGCGTTGCCGGGTTGGAAGAAAAACTGTTTTTT.

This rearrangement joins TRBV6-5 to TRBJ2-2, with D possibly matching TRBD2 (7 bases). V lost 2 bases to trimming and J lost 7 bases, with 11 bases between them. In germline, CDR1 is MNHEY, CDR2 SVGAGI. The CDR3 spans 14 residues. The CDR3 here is CASSYGGAVGELFF. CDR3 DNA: TGTGCCAGCAGTTACGGGGGGGCGGTCGGGGAGCTGTTTTTT.

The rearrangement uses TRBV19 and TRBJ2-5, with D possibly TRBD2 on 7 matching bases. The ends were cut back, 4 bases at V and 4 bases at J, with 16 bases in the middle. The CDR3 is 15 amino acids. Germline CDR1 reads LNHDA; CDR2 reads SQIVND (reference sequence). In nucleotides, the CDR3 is TGTGCCAGTAGTAAGGGGGGGCGGACATCAGAGACCCAGTACTTC. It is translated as CASSKGGRTSETQYF. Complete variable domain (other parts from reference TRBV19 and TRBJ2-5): DGGITQSPKYLFRKEGQNVTLSCEQNLNHDAMYWYRQDPGQGLRLIYYSQIVNDFQKGDIAEGYSVSREKKESFPLTVTSAQKNPTAFYLCASSKGGRTSETQYFGPGTRLLVL.

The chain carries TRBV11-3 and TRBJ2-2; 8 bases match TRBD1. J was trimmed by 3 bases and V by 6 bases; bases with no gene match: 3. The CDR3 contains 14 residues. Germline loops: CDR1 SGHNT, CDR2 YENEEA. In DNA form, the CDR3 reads TGTGCCAGCAGGCAGGGGGCCGACACCGGGGAGCTGTTTTTT. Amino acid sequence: CASRQGADTGELFF.

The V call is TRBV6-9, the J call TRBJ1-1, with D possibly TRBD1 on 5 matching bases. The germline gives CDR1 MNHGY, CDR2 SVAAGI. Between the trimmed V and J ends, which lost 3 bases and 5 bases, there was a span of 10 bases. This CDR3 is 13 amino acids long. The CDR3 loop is CASSYLGATEAFF. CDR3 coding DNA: TGTGCCAGCAGTTACCTCGGGGCTACTGAAGCTTTCTTT.

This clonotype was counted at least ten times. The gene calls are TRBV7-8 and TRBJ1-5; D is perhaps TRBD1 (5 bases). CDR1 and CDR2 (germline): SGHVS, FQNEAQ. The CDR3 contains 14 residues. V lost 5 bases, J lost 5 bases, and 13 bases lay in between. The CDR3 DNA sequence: TGTGCCAGCAGCCCCAGGGAGCTATATCAGCCCCAGCATTTT. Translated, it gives CASSPRELYQPQHF.

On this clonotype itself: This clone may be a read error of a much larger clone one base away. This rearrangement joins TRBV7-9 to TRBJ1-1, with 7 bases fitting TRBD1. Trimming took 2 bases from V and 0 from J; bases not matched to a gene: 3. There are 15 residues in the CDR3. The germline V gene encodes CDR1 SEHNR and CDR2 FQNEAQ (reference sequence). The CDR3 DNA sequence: TGTGCCAGCAGCTTAATGGGACAGATGAACACTGAAGCTTTCTTT. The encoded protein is CASSLMGQMNTEAFF.

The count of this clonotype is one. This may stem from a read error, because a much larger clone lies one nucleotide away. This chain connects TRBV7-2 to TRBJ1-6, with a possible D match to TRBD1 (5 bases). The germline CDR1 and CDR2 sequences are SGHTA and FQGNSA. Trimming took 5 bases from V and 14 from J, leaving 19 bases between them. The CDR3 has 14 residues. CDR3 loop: CASSALGGESSLHF. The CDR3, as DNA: TGTGCCAGCAGCGCGCTGGGAGGGGAATCATCCCTCCACTTT.

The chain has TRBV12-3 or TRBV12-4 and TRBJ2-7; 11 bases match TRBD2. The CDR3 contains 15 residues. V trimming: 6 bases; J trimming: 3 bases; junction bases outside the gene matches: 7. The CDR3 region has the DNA TGTGCCAGCAGCCAGACTAGCGGGGTGATCTACGAGCAGTACTTC. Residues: CASSQTSGVIYEQYF.

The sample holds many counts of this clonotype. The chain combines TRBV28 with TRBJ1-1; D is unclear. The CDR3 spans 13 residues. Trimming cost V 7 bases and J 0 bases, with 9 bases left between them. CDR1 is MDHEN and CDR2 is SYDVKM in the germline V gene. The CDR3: CASIPGMNTEAFF. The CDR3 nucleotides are TGTGCCAGCATCCCGGGAATGAACACTGAAGCTTTCTTT.

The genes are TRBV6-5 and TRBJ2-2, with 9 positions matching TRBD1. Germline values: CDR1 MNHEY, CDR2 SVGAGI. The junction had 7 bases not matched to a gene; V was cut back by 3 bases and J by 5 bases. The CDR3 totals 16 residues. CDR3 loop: CASSYTATGGTGELFF. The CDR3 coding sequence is TGTGCCAGCAGTTATACGGCGACAGGGGGTACCGGGGAGCTGTTTTTT.

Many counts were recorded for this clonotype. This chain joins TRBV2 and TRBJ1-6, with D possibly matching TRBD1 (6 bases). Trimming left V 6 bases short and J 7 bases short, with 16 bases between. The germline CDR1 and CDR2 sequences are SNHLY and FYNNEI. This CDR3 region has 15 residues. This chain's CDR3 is CASSAPGQKNSPLHF. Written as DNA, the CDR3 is TGTGCCAGCAGCGCCCCGGGACAAAAAAATTCACCCCTCCACTTT.

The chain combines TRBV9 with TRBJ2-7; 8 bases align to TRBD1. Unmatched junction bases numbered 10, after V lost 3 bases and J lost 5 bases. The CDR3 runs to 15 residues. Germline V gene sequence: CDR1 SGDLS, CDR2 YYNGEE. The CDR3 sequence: CASSAEDRAGNEQYF. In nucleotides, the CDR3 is TGTGCCAGCAGCGCAGAGGACAGGGCGGGAAACGAGCAGTACTTC.